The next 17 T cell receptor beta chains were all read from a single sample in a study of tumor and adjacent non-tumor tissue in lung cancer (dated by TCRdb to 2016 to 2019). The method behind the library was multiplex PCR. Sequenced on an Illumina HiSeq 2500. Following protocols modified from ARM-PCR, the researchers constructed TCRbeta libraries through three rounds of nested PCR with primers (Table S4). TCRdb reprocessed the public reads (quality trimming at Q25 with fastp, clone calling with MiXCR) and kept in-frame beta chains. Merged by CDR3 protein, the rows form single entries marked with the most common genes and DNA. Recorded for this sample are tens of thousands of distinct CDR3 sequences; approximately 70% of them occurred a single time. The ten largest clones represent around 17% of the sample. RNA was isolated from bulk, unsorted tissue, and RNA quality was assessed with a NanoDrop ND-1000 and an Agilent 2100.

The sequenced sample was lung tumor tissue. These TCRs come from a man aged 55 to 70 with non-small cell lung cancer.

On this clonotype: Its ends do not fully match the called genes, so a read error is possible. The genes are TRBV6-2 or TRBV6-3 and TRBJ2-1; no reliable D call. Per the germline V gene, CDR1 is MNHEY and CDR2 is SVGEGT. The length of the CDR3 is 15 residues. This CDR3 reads CASSYSGLSGAEQLF. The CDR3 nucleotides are TGTGCCAGCAGTTACTCGGGTCTTTCTGGCGCTGAGCAGCTCTTC.

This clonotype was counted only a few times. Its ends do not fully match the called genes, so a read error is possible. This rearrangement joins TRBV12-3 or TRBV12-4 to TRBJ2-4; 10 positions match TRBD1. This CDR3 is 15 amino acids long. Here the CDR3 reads CVSSLLGTGEGIQYF. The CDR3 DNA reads TGTGTCAGCAGTCTACTTGGGACAGGGGAAGGCATTCAGTACTTC.

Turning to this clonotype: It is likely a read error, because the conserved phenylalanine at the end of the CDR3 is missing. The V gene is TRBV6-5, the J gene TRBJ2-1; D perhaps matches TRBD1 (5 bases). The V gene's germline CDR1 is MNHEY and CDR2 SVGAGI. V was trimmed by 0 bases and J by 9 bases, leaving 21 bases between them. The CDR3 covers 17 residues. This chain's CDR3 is CASSYSGGSGINSEQFI. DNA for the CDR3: TGTGCCAGCAGTTACTCGGGTGGTTCAGGGATCAACAGTGAGCAGTTCATC.

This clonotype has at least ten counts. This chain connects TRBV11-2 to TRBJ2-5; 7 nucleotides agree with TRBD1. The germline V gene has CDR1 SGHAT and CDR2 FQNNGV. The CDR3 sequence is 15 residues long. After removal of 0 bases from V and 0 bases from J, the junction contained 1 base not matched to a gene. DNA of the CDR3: TGTGCCAGCAGCTTAGAAGGGACAGACCAAGAGACCCAGTACTTC. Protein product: CASSLEGTDQETQYF. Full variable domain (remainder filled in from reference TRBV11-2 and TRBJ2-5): EAGVAQSPRYKIIEKRQSVAFWCNPISGHATLYWYQQILGQGPKLLIQFQNNGVVDDSQLPKDRFSAERLKGVDSTLKIQPAKLEDSAVYLCASSLEGTDQETQYFGPGTRLLVL.

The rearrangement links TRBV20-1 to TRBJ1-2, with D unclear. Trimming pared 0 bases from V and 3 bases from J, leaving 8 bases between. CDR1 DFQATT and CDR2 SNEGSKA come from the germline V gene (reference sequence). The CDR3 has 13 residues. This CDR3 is CSARDTLHYGYTF. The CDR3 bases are TGCAGTGCTAGAGACACCCTGCACTATGGCTACACCTTC.

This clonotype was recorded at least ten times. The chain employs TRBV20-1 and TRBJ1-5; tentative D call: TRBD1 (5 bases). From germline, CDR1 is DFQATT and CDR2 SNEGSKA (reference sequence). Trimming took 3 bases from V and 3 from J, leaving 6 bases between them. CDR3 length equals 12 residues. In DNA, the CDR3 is TGCAGTGCTAGGGGGGTCAATCAGCCCCAGCATTTT. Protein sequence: CSARGVNQPQHF.

CDR3 sequence reads: CASSSSRGGGQETQYF. The CDR3 nucleotides are TGCGCCAGCAGTTCATCAAGGGGCGGGGGTCAAGAGACCCAGTACTTC. The rearrangement links TRBV5-1 to TRBJ2-5, with 7 bases lining up with TRBD2. Losses at the gene ends were 5 bases for V and 2 bases for J; bases not matched to a gene: 12. Germline V gives CDR1 SGHRS, CDR2 YFSETQ. This CDR3 spans 16 amino acids. Full variable domain (remainder filled in from reference TRBV5-1 and TRBJ2-5): KAGVTQTPRYLIKTRGQQVTLSCSPISGHRSVSWYQQTPGQGLQFLFEYFSETQRNKGNFPGRFSGRQFSNSRSEMNVSTLELGDSALYLCASSSSRGGGQETQYFGPGTRLLVL.

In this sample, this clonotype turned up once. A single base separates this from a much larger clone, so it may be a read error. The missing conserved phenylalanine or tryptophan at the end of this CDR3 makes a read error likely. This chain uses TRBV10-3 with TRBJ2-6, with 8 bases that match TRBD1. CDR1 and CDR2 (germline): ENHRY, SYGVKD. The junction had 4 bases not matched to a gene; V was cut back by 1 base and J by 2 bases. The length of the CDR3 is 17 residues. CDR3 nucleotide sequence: TGTGCCATCAGTGAGTTGGACAGGGTCCCTGGGGCCAACGTCCTGACTCTC. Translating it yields CAISELDRVPGANVLTL.

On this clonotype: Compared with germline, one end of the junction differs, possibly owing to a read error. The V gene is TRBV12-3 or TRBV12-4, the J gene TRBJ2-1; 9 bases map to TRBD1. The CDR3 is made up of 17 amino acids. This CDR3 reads CASSLARGQGPSSEQLF. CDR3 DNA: TGTGCCAGCAGTTTAGCCAGGGGACAGGGCCCCTCGAGTGAGCAGCTCTTC.

The CDR3, as DNA: TGTGCCACCAGGGGACAGGACGACACTGAAGCTTTCTTT. Its translation: CATRGQDDTEAFF. The chain employs TRBV28 and TRBJ1-1; 8 bases are a match to TRBD1. CDR1 is MDHEN, CDR2 SYDVKM, per germline. The CDR3 length is 13 residues. Trimming removed 10 bases from V and 3 bases from J; junction bases left unmatched: 7.

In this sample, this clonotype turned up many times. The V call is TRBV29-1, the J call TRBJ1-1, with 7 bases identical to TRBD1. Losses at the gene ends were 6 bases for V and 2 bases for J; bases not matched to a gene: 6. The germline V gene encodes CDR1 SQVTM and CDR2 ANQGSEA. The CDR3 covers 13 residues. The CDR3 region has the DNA TGCAGCGTGCGACAGGGATTAAACACTGAAGCTTTCTTT. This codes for CSVRQGLNTEAFF.

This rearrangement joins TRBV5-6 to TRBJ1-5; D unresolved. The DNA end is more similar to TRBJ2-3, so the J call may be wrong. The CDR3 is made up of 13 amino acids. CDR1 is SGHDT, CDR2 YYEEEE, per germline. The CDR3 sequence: CASSLRKNQPQYF. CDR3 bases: TGTGCCAGCAGCTTGAGGAAGAATCAGCCCCAGTATTTT.

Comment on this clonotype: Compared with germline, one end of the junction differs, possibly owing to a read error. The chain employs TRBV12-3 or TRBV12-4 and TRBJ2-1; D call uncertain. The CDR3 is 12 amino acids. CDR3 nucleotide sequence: TGTGCCAGCAGCTCAGTGGTAGATGAGCAGTACTTT. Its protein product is CASSSVVDEQYF.

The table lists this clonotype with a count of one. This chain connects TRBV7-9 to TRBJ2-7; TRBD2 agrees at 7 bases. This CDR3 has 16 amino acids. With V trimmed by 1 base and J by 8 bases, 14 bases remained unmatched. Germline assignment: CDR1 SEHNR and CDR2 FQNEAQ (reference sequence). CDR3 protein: CASSLEGTSGVSKQYF. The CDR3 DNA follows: TGTGCCAGCAGCTTAGAAGGGACCAGCGGGGTGAGCAAGCAGTACTTC.

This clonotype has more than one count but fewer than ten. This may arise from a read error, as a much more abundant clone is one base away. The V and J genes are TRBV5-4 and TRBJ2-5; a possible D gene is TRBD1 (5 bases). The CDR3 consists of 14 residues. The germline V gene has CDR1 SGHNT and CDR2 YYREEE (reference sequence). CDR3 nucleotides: TGTACCAGCAGCTTAGTAGGGGCCCAAGAGACCCAGTACTTC. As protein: CTSSLVGAQETQYF.

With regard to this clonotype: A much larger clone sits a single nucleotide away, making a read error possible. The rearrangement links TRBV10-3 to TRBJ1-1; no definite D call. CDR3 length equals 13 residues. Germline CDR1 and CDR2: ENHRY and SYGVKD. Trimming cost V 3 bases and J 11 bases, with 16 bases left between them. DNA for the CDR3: TGTGCCATCAGTGACGCGGGAGATTATAGGGCTTTCTTT. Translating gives CAISDAGDYRAFF.

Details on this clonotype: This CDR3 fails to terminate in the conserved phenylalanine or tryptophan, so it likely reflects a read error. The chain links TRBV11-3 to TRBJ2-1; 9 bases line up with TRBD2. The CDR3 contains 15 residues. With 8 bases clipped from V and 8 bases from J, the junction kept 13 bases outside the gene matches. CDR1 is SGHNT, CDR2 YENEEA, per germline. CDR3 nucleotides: TGTGCCAGCGGCCACGGGAGTAGCGGGAGCCATGAGCAGTTCATC. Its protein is CASGHGSSGSHEQFI.